The sequence of this T cell receptor (beta chain) was determined in a study of T cells in Graves' hyperthyroidism and ophthalmopathy (dated by TCRdb to 2018 to 2020). Study-level background: Peripheral blood was sampled at the time of initial diagnosis, prior to any treatment. The roughly 91 discovery patients were randomly split 7:3 into training and test sets. The paper reports TCR Vbeta CDR3 sequencing of approximately 140 peripheral blood samples: some 44 ophthalmopathy, under 80 hyperthyroidism and approximately 17 progressor patients. Once sampling was done, hyperthyroidism patients were given methimazole at a starting dose of 30 mg daily, whereas ophthalmopathy patients were given high-dose intravenous methylprednisolone. An independent validation cohort of under 20 hyperthyroidism patients and over 15 patients who later progressed to ophthalmopathy tested prospective prediction of ophthalmopathy. To identify distinguishing TCR V-J signatures, a discovery cohort of 95 to 100 patients was used, comprising 43 with Graves' ophthalmopathy and around 60 with stable Graves' hyperthyroidism. Thyroid tissue and blood T-cell repertoires from several Graves' hyperthyroidism patients were also compared in the study.

Stable Graves' hyperthyroidism was defined as no progression to ophthalmopathy during 18 months of follow-up. Hyperthyroidism patients were newly diagnosed, had a disease duration of under 2 months, and were aged 18 to 65 years. Exclusion was applied to patients with uncontrolled infections, other autoimmune diseases, pregnancy or lactation. Diagnoses relied on clinical symptoms, serum thyroxine and TRAb, thyroid ultrasound and orbital computed tomography. PBMCs were separated from 10 ml of fresh peripheral blood using Ficoll-Paque density gradient centrifugation. Total RNA was extracted with Trizol reagent, and quality was checked on an Agilent 2100 Bioanalyzer. To note about this clonotype: Its antigen remains undetermined. Nothing much larger sits one base from this clone, and base qualities are not available.

General study outcomes and caveats: Ophthalmopathy was separated from stable hyperthyroidism by a 13 V-J signature model, with about 88% sensitivity and 81% to 82% specificity obtained in cross-validation and 80%/75% obtained in testing. In validation, progression to ophthalmopathy was predicted by the model with nearly 71% sensitivity and 72% to 85% specificity, a median of roughly six months before onset. Most expanded thyroid clonotypes (frequency above 0.001) were also detected in blood, suggesting blood repertoires may reflect thyroid immune responses. No statistical method was used to fix the sample size in advance, and group allocation was not hidden from the investigators.

Deletion took 5 bases off V and 5 bases off J, with a span of 21 bases between the germline ends. The CDR3 measures 16 amino acids from cysteine to phenylalanine. The entry retains the CDR3 DNA only, 48 bases that are in frame from base 1. CDR1 and CDR2 were assigned from the germline V gene (reference sequence) as SEHNR and FQNEAQ. The TCR beta CDR3 regions were amplified from RNA transcripts. The TCR CDR3 was subjected to a first round of RT-PCR using the HTBI primer set and the Qiagen OneStep RT-PCR kit. Libraries were constructed in a second round of multiplex PCR, after which size selection and purification were carried out. Paired-end sequencing of the libraries was performed with 100 bp reads on an Illumina HiSeq2000. As for the authors' bioinformatics: SOAPnuke was used to process the raw data, removing reads that contained adapters or uncalled bases, had a mean Phred below 15, or lacked an exact match to the constant primer or identifier. High-quality paired reads were merged with COPE v1.2.5, and unique nucleotide sequences were defined as clonotypes. MiTCR v1.1 was used to align the clonotypes against IMGT TRBV, TRBD and TRBJ reference segments. The analysis included only V-J combinations with a frequency above 0.0001, which together covered roughly 99% of the repertoires. A TCS score was defined as the ratio between F50 (clonal expansion) and ExV (chaos), using BLOSUM62-based TCRdist between CDR3 peptides within each V-J. Welch's t-statistics and random forest reduced several hundred V-J features to 10 to 15, which were used in a naive Bayes classifier (R e1071). The public sequencing data were trimmed at Q25 with fastp and processed into clonotypes with MiXCR by TCRdb, which kept only in-frame beta chains. CDR3 protein duplicates are merged, each entry listing the most common genes and DNA. It is TCRdb's table, rather than the study itself, that gives the V and J calls and clone size. A total of under 450,000 distinct CDR3 sequences appear in this sample, around a sixth of them only once. The ten largest account for around 14% of the sample.

Input material: blood. The sequence joins TRBV7-9 to TRBJ2-5; perhaps TRBD1 is the D gene, with 5 bases matching. The sequence was collected from a woman aged 18-29 years with Graves' hyperthyroidism. The CDR3 reads CASSQETVVKGETQYF. At the DNA level, the sequence is TGTGCCAGCAGCCAAGAGACCGTAGTTAAGGGGGAGACCCAGTACTTC.